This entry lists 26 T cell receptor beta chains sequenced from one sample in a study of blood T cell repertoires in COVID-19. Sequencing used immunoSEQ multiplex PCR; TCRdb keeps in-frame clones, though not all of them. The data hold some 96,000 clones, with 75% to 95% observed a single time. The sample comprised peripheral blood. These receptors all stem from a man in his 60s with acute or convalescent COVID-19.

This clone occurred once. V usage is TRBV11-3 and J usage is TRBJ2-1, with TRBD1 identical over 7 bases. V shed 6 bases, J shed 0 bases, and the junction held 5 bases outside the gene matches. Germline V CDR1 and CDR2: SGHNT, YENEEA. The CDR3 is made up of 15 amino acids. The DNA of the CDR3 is TGTGCCAGCAGTCAGGGACAGAGCTCCTACAATGAGCAGTTCTTC. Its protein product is CASSQGQSSYNEQFF. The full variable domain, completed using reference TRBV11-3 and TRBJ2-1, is EAGVVQSPRYKIIEKKQPVAFWCNPISGHNTLYWYLQNLGQGPELLIRYENEEAVDDSQLPKDRFSAERLKGVDSTLKIQPAELGDSAVYLCASSQGQSSYNEQFFGPGTRLTVL.

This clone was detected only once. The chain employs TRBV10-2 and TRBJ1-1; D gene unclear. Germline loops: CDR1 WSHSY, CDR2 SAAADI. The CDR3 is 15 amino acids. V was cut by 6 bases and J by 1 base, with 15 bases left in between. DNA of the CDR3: TGCGCCAGCAGCCCAGGTTTCGGTTGGAACACTGAAGCTTTCTTT. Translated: CASSPGFGWNTEAFF.

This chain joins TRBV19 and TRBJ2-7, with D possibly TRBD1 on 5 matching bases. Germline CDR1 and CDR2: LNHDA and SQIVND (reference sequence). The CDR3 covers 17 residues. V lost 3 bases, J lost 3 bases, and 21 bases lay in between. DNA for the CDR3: TGTGCCAGTAGTATTGGTTCCCCTGGGGCGTCCTTCTACGAGCAGTACTTC. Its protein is CASSIGSPGASFYEQYF.

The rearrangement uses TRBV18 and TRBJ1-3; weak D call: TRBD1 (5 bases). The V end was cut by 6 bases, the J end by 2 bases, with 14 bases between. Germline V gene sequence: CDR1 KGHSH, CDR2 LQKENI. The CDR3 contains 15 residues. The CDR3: CASSPGRAAGNTIYF. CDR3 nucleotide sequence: TGTGCCAGCTCCCCTGGCAGGGCGGCTGGAAACACCATATATTTT.

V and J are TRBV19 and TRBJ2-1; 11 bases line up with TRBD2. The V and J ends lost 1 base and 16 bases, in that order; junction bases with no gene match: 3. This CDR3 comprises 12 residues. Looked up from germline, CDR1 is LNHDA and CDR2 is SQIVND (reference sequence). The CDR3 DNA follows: TGTGCCAGTAGTATAGGACTAGCGGGGCTCTTCTTC. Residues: CASSIGLAGLFF.

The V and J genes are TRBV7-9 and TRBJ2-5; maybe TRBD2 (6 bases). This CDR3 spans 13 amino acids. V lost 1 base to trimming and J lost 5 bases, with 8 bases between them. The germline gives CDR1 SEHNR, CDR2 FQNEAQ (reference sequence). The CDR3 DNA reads TGTGCCAGCAGCTTAGGTGCGGGGGAGACCCAGTACTTC. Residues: CASSLGAGETQYF.

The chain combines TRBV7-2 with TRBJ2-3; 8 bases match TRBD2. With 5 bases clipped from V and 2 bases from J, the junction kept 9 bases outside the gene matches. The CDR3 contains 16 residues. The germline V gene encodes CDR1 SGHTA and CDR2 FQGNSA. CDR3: CASSHPGAGATDTQYF. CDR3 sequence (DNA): TGTGCCAGCAGCCACCCGGGAGCGGGGGCCACAGATACGCAGTATTTT. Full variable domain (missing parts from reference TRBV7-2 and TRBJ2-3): GAGVSQSPSNKVTEKGKDVELRCDPISGHTALYWYRQSLGQGLEFLIYFQGNSAPDKSGLPSDRFSAERTGGSVSTLTIQRTQQEDSAVYLCASSHPGAGATDTQYFGPGTRLTVL.

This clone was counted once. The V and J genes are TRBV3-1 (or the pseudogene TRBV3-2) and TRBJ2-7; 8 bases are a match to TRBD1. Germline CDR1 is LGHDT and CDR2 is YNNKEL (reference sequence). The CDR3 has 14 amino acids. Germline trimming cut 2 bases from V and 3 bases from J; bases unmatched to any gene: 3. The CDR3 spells CASSQRDRRYEQYF. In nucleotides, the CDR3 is TGTGCCAGCAGCCAACGGGACAGGCGCTACGAGCAGTACTTC.

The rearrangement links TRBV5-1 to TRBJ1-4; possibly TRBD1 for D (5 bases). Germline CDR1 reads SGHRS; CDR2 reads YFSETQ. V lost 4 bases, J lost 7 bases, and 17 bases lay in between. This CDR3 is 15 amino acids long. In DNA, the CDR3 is TGCGCCAGCAGCCTGGACGGGGGAGTAGGTGAAAAACTGTTTTTT. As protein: CASSLDGGVGEKLFF.

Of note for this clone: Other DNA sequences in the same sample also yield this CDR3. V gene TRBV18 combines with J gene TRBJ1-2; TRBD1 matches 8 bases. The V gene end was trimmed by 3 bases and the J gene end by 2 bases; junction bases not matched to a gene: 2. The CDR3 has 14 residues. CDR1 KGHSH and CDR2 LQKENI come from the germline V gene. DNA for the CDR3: TGTGCCAGCTCACCCGGACAGGGAAACTATGGCTACACCTTC. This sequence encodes CASSPGQGNYGYTF.

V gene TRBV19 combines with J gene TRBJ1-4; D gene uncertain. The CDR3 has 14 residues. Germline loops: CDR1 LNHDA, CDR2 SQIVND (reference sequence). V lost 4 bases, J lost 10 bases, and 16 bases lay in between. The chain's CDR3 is CASSTQGLDLKLFF. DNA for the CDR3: TGTGCCAGTAGTACTCAAGGACTGGATTTAAAACTGTTTTTT.

CDR3 protein: CASSNSPEAFF. The CDR3 coding sequence is TGTGCCAGCAGCAACAGCCCTGAAGCTTTCTTT. The chain combines TRBV2 with TRBJ1-1; D not resolved. V was trimmed by 6 bases and J by 6 bases, leaving 8 bases between them. The CDR3 extends over 11 amino acids. Germline loops: CDR1 SNHLY, CDR2 FYNNEI.

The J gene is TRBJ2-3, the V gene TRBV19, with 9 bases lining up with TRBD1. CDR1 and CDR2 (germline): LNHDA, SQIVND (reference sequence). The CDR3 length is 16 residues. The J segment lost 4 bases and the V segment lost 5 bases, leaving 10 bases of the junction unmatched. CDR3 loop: CASSDHRDRVADTQYF. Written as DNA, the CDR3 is TGTGCCAGTAGTGATCACCGGGACAGGGTGGCAGATACGCAGTATTTT. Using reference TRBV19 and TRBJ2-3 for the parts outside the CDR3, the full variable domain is DGGITQSPKYLFRKEGQNVTLSCEQNLNHDAMYWYRQDPGQGLRLIYYSQIVNDFQKGDIAEGYSVSREKKESFPLTVTSAQKNPTAFYLCASSDHRDRVADTQYFGPGTRLTVL.

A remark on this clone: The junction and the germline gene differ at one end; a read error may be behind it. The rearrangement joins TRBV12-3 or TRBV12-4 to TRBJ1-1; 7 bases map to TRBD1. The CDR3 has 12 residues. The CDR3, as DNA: TGTGCCAGCAGCCGAACAGGGGCCTATCCTCTCTTT. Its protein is CASSRTGAYPLF.

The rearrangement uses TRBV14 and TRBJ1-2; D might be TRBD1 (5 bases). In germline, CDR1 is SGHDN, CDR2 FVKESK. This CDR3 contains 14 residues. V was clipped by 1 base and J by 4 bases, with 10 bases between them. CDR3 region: CASSQAAGFYGYTF. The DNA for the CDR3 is TGTGCCAGCAGCCAAGCCGCAGGGTTCTATGGCTACACCTTC.

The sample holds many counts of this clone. CDR3 loop: CSASQRGEKLFF. The CDR3 DNA reads as TGCAGTGCTAGTCAGCGGGGAGAAAAACTGTTTTTT. This chain links TRBV20-1 with TRBJ1-4; no clear D gene. The CDR3 covers 12 residues. V was shortened by 3 bases and J by 8 bases, with 10 bases between the two germline ends. Germline V CDR1 and CDR2: DFQATT, SNEGSKA (reference sequence).

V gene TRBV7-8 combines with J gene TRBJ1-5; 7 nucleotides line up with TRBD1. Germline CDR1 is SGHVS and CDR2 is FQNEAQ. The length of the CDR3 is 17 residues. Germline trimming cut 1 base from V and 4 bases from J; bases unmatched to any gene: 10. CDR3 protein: CASSLDNRGLRNQPQHF. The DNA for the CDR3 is TGTGCCAGCAGCTTAGATAACAGGGGTTTGAGGAATCAGCCCCAGCATTTT.

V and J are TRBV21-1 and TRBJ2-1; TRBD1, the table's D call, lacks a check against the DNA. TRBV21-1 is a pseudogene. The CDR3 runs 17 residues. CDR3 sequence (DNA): TGTGCCAGCAGTCCACGAAGGGGGGACAGGGCTCACAATGAGCAGTTCTTC. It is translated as CASSPRRGDRAHNEQFF.

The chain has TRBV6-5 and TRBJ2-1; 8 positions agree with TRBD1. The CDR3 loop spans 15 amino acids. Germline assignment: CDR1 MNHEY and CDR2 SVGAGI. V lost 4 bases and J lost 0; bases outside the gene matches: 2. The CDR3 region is CASSFTGGSYNEQFF. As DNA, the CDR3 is TGTGCCAGCAGTTTCACAGGGGGCTCCTACAATGAGCAGTTCTTC.

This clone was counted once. The CDR3 DNA reads TGTGCCAGCAGCCCTCGGCCCAGGCCGTATGGTGAAAAACTGTTTTTT. This translates into CASSPRPRPYGEKLFF. The rearrangement links TRBV11-3 to TRBJ1-4, with D unclear. This CDR3 comprises 16 residues. Germline CDR1 SGHNT, CDR2 YENEEA. Trimming pared 5 bases from V and 7 bases from J, leaving 20 bases between.

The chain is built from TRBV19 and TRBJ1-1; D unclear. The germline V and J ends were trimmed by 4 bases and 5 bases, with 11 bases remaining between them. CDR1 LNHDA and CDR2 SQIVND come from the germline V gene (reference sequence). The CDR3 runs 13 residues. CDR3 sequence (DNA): TGTGCCAGTAGTAGTGTGGGAGATACTGAAGCTTTCTTT. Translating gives CASSSVGDTEAFF.

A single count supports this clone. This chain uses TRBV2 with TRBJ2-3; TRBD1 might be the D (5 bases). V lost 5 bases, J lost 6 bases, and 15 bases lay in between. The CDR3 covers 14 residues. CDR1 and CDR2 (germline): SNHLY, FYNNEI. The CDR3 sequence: CASSKISGSDTQYF. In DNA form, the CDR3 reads TGTGCCAGCAGTAAAATCTCAGGGTCGGATACGCAGTATTTT.

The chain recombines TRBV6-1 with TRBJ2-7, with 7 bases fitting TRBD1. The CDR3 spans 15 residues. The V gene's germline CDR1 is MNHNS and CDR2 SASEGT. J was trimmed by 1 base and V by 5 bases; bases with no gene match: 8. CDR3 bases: TGTGCCAGCAGTTTCGCGACAGGGTGGTCCTACGAGCAGTACTTC. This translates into CASSFATGWSYEQYF.

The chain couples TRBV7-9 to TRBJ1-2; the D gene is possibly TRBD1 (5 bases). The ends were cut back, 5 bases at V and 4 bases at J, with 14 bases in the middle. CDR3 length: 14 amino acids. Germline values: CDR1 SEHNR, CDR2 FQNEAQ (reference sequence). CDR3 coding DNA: TGTGCCAGCAGCCCCCTGGGGGGTAGCTATGGCTACACCTTC. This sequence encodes CASSPLGGSYGYTF.

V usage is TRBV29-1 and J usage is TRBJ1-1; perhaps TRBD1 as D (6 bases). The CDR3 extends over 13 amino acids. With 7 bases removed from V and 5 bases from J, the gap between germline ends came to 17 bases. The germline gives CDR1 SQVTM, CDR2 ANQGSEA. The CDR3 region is CSAPGLRGTEAFF. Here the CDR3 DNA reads TGCAGCGCTCCAGGGTTAAGGGGGACTGAAGCTTTCTTT.

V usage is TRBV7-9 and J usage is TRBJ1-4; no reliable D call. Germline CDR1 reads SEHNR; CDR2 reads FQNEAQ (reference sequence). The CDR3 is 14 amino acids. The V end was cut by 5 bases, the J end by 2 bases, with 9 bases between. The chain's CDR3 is CASSPGLTNEKLFF. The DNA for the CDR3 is TGTGCCAGCAGCCCGGGTTTGACTAATGAAAAACTGTTTTTT.